One sample yielded the 17 T cell receptor beta chains listed below, sequenced in a study of blood T cells in healthy people across ages (dated by TCRdb to the mid-2010s). Libraries were prepared through 5' RACE. For sequencing, an Illumina HiSeq 2500 was employed. A second PCR of 7 to 11 cycles was run with a J-beta primer mix and a sample-barcoded 5' primer. The public reads were quality trimmed at Q25 with fastp and then assembled into clones with MiXCR by TCRdb, keeping productive beta chains. For every CDR3 protein sequence, its rows merge into one entry that carries the most common genes and DNA. In this sample the table shows about 840,000 distinct CDR3 sequences, 25% to 30% of which occur a single time. More than 8.5% of the sample rests with the top ten. The sample was also linked to a second study, of T cells of mothers and their children.

Sequencing used blood. The receptors stem from a woman in her thirties or forties in good health.

This chain links TRBV7-8 with TRBJ2-2; 8 nucleotides align to TRBD1. The CDR3 has 16 residues. In germline, CDR1 is SGHVS, CDR2 FQNEAQ. Unmatched junction bases numbered 2, after V lost 2 bases and J lost 0 bases. CDR3 sequence reads: CASSLWGQANTGELFF. DNA of the CDR3: TGTGCCAGCAGCTTATGGGGACAGGCGAACACCGGGGAGCTGTTTTTT.

This rearrangement joins TRBV5-1 to TRBJ1-1; TRBD1 might be the D (5 bases). Germline CDR1 reads SGHRS; CDR2 reads YFSETQ. CDR3 length: 14 residues. Trimming stripped 2 bases from V and 3 bases from J, with 11 bases between. CDR3 in DNA: TGCGCCAGCAGCTTCGACAGTGCTTACACTGAAGCTTTCTTT. Protein: CASSFDSAYTEAFF.

This clonotype appeared many times. This chain uses TRBV6-2 or TRBV6-3 with TRBJ1-1, with D perhaps matching TRBD1 (6 bases). V lost 3 bases to trimming and J lost 8 bases, with 10 bases between them. The CDR3 is 12 residues long. Germline CDR1 and CDR2: MNHEY and SVGEGT. CDR3 protein: CASSYGQLEAFF. The CDR3 region has the DNA TGTGCCAGCAGTTATGGACAGCTGGAAGCTTTCTTT.

This clonotype was detected only a few times. The chain carries TRBV11-2 and TRBJ2-5; D is unresolved. Deletions cut 0 bases from V and 0 bases from J, with 5 bases between. Germline V lookup: CDR1 SGHAT, CDR2 FQNNGV. The CDR3 totals 14 residues. The chain's CDR3 is CASSLEPYQETQYF. CDR3 sequence (DNA): TGTGCCAGCAGCTTAGAACCGTACCAAGAGACCCAGTACTTC.

This clonotype was seen just once. The junction and the germline gene differ at one end; a read error may be behind it. The CDR3 sequence is CSVERGTGERFF. CDR3 in DNA: TGCAGCGTTGAGCGGGGCACCGGGGAGCGGTTTTTT. The rearrangement joins TRBV29-1 to TRBJ2-2; D perhaps matches TRBD2 (6 bases). The CDR3 sequence is 12 residues long. Germline loops: CDR1 SQVTM, CDR2 ANQGSEA.

There are a few counts of this clonotype. V and J are TRBV2 and TRBJ2-7; weak D call: TRBD1 (5 bases). V dropped 7 bases and J dropped 5 bases, with 21 bases sitting between them. The CDR3 runs 15 residues. The germline V gene encodes CDR1 SNHLY and CDR2 FYNNEI. The CDR3: CASTLTDMRWDEQYF. CDR3 sequence (DNA): TGTGCCAGCACCCTGACGGACATGCGCTGGGACGAGCAGTACTTC.

The chain is built from TRBV6-6 and TRBJ1-1, with a possible D match to TRBD1 (5 bases). Germline CDR1 and CDR2: MNHNY and SVGAGI (reference sequence). This CDR3 region has 16 residues. V lost 8 bases to trimming and J lost 0 bases, with 19 bases between them. DNA of the CDR3: TGTGCCAGCGCGAGCGGGGCAGAACTTATGAACACTGAAGCTTTCTTT. Amino acid sequence: CASASGAELMNTEAFF.

Details on this clonotype: Possible read error: a much larger clone is one base away. The rearrangement joins TRBV5-1 to TRBJ1-4, with D perhaps TRBD1 (5 bases). The CDR3 spans 15 residues. CDR1 and CDR2 from the germline V gene are SGHRS and YFSETQ. DNA of the CDR3: TGCGCCAGCAGCTTATCGACAGCAACTAGTGAAAAACTGTTTTTT. Translating gives CASSLSTATSEKLFF.

There are a few counts of this clonotype. This chain links TRBV14 with TRBJ1-2; 10 bases line up with TRBD1. V shed 3 bases, J shed 0 bases, and the junction held 1 base outside the gene matches. This CDR3 has 15 residues. CDR1 is SGHDN and CDR2 is FVKESK in the germline V gene. CDR3 coding DNA: TGTGCCAGCAGCCACGGGACAGGGGCTAACTATGGCTACACCTTC. Translation gives CASSHGTGANYGYTF. Complete variable domain (other parts from reference TRBV14 and TRBJ1-2): EAGVTQFPSHSVIEKGQTVTLRCDPISGHDNLYWYRRVMGKEIKFLLHFVKESKQDESGMPNNRFLAERTGGTYSTLKVQPAELEDSGVYFCASSHGTGANYGYTFGSGTRLTVV.

This clonotype has just a few counts. V is TRBV7-2 and J is TRBJ1-5; 11 bases map to TRBD1. Germline-derived CDR1 and CDR2 are SGHTA and FQGNSA. The CDR3 is made up of 15 amino acids. V shed 5 bases, J shed 6 bases, and the junction held 6 bases outside the gene matches. The CDR3 region is CASSRDRGGGQPQHF. DNA of the CDR3: TGTGCCAGCAGCCGGGACAGGGGGGGAGGTCAGCCCCAGCATTTT.

The rearrangement uses TRBV7-2 and TRBJ2-3; 13 bases line up with TRBD2. Germline CDR1 reads SGHTA; CDR2 reads FQGNSA. V shed 5 bases and J 2 bases; nucleotides not matched to a gene: 7. The CDR3 has 17 residues. The CDR3 region has the DNA TGTGCCAGCAGCGATGGACTAGCGGGGGCCTACACAGATACGCAGTATTTT. Its translation is CASSDGLAGAYTDTQYF.

This clonotype has only one observation. The germline gene is not matched at one end of the junction; a read error may be the cause. V and J are TRBV6-4 and TRBJ2-4; TRBD2 aligns across 15 bases. CDR1 is MRHNA, CDR2 SNTAGT, per germline. CDR3 length: 15 residues. CDR3 DNA: TGTGCCGGCAGTGACGGGACTAGCGGGGGGTATGAGCAGTACTTC. Protein product: CAGSDGTSGGYEQYF.

V is TRBV5-1 and J is TRBJ2-1; D may be TRBD1 or TRBD2 (5 bases each). Per the germline V gene, CDR1 is SGHRS and CDR2 is YFSETQ. The V gene lost 1 base and the J gene lost 2 bases, with 10 bases spanning the gap. The CDR3 spans 15 residues. In DNA, the CDR3 is TGCGCCAGCAGCTTGCCAGCGGACACCTACAATGAGCAGTTCTTC. It specifies CASSLPADTYNEQFF. The complete variable domain, with remaining parts taken from reference TRBV5-1 and TRBJ2-1, reads KAGVTQTPRYLIKTRGQQVTLSCSPISGHRSVSWYQQTPGQGLQFLFEYFSETQRNKGNFPGRFSGRQFSNSRSEMNVSTLELGDSALYLCASSLPADTYNEQFFGPGTRLTVL.

The chain is built from TRBV4-3 and TRBJ2-1, with TRBD2 matching over 9 bases. In germline, CDR1 is LGHNA, CDR2 YSLEER. V shed 1 base, J shed 2 bases, and the junction held 6 bases outside the gene matches. CDR3 size: 17 residues. CDR3 coding DNA: TGCGCCAGCAGCCAAGGCCTTAGCGGGGGCACCTACAATGAGCAGTTCTTC. Its translation is CASSQGLSGGTYNEQFF.

This clonotype appeared a few times. In DNA, the CDR3 is TGCGCCAGCAGCCCCTCGACAGGGTCGACTGAAGCTTTCTTT. It yields the protein CASSPSTGSTEAFF. The chain couples TRBV4-1 to TRBJ1-1, with 7 bases fitting TRBD1. The V gene end was trimmed by 4 bases and the J gene end by 5 bases; junction bases not matched to a gene: 7. The CDR3 covers 14 residues. Germline V gene data show CDR1 as MGHRA and CDR2 as YSYEKL.

Concerning this clonotype itself: A much larger clonotype is one base distant, so this may be a read error. The final CDR3 position lacks the conserved phenylalanine or tryptophan, pointing to a likely read error. The rearrangement joins TRBV20-1 to TRBJ2-6; the D is unclear. V lost 6 bases and J 0 bases, leaving 12 bases between the germline ends. CDR1 and CDR2 (germline): DFQATT, SNEGSKA (reference sequence). The CDR3 sequence is 15 residues long. CDR3: CSAKRVNSGANVLTL. CDR3 coding DNA: TGCAGTGCAAAAAGAGTGAACTCTGGGGCCAACGTCCTGACTTTA.

Concerning this clonotype: A much more abundant neighbour one base away suggests this may be a read error. V is TRBV7-2 and J is TRBJ2-4, with TRBD2 identical over 13 bases. Judging by the DNA end, TRBJ2-7 fits better; the J call may be wrong. This CDR3 contains 15 residues. CDR1 SGHTA and CDR2 FQGNSA come from the germline V gene. The CDR3, as DNA: TGTGCCAGCAGCGACACTAGCGGGGGGGCCTGCGAGCAGTACTTC. Protein product: CASSDTSGGACEQYF.